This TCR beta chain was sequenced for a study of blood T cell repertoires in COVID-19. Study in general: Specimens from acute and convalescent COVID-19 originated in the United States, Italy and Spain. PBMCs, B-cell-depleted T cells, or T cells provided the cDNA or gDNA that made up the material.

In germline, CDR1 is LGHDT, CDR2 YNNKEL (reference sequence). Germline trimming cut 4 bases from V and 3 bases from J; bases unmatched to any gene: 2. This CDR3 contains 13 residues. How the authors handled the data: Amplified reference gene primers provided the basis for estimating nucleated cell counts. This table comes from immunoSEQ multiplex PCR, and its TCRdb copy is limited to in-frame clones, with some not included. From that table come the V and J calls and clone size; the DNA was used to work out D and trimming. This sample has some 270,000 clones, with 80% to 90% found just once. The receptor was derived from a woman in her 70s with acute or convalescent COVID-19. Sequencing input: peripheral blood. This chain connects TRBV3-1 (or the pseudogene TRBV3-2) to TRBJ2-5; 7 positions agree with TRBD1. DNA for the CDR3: TGTGCCAGCAGCCCGACAGGGAAAGAGACCCAGTACTTC. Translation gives CASSPTGKETQYF.